This entry features one TCR beta chain sequence. The antigen it recognizes is unknown. No per-base quality is available; no much larger clone lies one base away. TCRbeta CDR3 regions were amplified from genomic DNA using the immunoSEQ Assay, a bias-controlled multiplex PCR. From the authors' description of their analysis: The number of nucleated cells in each sample was estimated from the amplification of reference gene primers within the assay. Sequence reads were collapsed and filtered to measure the absolute abundance of every unique TCRbeta CDR3 rearrangement. For each sample, productive Simpson clonality was calculated as the square root of Simpson's diversity index over productive rearrangements. TCRdb provides this immuneACCESS table in a form limited to in-frame rearrangements. Some clones are lacking; in checked studies, under half of them reflect an unresolved V gene, and why the rest are absent is not known. That table furnishes V, J and clone size, whereas the DNA furnished D and trimming. Counted in this sample were roughly 69,000 clones; 87% of them appeared once. The ten top clones hold 5.5% to 8% of the sample.

The source of the sample is a study of blood T cell repertoires in COVID-19 (dated by TCRdb to 2020 to 2022). Some background on the complete study: Collaborator samples came from the United States, Italy and Spain and covered acute and convalescent phases of COVID-19. The material from the prospective study consisted of cDNA or gDNA derived from T cells, B-cell-depleted T cells, or PBMCs. The dataset comprised deeply sampled blood TCRbeta repertoires from subjects exposed to, actively infected with, or recovered from COVID-19. The repertoires were made available in a free public database intended to serve as a resource for research on the immune response to SARS-CoV-2. The samples were drawn from two sources: the first 160 participants of the ongoing ImmuneRACE study, and 1,200 or so subjects contributed by 6 global collaborators. Nearly every sample came with metadata listing a de-identified subject ID, COVID-19 status, age in years and sex. Where HLA class I and class II types were available, the types were taken from metadata supplied by the sample provider, not from assay-based typing.

Study-wide conclusions, independent of this receptor: Clinical and demographic metadata were provided uncurated, with the amount varying by source and participant.

Collaborating institutions collected whole blood in K2EDTA tubes following their own protocols. For TCRbeta analysis, collaborators shipped samples in one of three forms: frozen whole blood, isolated PBMCs, or DNA extracted from either of those sample types. This clonotype was obtained from a man between 45 and 60 years old with active COVID-19. Sequences were obtained from peripheral blood.

CDR3 region: CASSLGHSGEQYF. The nucleotide sequence is given as TGTGCCAGCAGCTTGGGCCACAGCGGCGAGCAGTACTTC. The chain is made from TRBV5-5 and TRBJ2-7; a tentative D match to TRBD2 spans 5 bases. A distance of 10 bases separates the germline ends of V and J, which lose 0 bases and 6 bases respectively. Per the germline V gene (reference sequence), SGHKS is the CDR1 and YYEKEE is the CDR2. From its cysteine to its phenylalanine, the CDR3 spans 13 amino acids. Only the CDR3 region is kept as DNA, spanning 39 bases read in frame from base 1.